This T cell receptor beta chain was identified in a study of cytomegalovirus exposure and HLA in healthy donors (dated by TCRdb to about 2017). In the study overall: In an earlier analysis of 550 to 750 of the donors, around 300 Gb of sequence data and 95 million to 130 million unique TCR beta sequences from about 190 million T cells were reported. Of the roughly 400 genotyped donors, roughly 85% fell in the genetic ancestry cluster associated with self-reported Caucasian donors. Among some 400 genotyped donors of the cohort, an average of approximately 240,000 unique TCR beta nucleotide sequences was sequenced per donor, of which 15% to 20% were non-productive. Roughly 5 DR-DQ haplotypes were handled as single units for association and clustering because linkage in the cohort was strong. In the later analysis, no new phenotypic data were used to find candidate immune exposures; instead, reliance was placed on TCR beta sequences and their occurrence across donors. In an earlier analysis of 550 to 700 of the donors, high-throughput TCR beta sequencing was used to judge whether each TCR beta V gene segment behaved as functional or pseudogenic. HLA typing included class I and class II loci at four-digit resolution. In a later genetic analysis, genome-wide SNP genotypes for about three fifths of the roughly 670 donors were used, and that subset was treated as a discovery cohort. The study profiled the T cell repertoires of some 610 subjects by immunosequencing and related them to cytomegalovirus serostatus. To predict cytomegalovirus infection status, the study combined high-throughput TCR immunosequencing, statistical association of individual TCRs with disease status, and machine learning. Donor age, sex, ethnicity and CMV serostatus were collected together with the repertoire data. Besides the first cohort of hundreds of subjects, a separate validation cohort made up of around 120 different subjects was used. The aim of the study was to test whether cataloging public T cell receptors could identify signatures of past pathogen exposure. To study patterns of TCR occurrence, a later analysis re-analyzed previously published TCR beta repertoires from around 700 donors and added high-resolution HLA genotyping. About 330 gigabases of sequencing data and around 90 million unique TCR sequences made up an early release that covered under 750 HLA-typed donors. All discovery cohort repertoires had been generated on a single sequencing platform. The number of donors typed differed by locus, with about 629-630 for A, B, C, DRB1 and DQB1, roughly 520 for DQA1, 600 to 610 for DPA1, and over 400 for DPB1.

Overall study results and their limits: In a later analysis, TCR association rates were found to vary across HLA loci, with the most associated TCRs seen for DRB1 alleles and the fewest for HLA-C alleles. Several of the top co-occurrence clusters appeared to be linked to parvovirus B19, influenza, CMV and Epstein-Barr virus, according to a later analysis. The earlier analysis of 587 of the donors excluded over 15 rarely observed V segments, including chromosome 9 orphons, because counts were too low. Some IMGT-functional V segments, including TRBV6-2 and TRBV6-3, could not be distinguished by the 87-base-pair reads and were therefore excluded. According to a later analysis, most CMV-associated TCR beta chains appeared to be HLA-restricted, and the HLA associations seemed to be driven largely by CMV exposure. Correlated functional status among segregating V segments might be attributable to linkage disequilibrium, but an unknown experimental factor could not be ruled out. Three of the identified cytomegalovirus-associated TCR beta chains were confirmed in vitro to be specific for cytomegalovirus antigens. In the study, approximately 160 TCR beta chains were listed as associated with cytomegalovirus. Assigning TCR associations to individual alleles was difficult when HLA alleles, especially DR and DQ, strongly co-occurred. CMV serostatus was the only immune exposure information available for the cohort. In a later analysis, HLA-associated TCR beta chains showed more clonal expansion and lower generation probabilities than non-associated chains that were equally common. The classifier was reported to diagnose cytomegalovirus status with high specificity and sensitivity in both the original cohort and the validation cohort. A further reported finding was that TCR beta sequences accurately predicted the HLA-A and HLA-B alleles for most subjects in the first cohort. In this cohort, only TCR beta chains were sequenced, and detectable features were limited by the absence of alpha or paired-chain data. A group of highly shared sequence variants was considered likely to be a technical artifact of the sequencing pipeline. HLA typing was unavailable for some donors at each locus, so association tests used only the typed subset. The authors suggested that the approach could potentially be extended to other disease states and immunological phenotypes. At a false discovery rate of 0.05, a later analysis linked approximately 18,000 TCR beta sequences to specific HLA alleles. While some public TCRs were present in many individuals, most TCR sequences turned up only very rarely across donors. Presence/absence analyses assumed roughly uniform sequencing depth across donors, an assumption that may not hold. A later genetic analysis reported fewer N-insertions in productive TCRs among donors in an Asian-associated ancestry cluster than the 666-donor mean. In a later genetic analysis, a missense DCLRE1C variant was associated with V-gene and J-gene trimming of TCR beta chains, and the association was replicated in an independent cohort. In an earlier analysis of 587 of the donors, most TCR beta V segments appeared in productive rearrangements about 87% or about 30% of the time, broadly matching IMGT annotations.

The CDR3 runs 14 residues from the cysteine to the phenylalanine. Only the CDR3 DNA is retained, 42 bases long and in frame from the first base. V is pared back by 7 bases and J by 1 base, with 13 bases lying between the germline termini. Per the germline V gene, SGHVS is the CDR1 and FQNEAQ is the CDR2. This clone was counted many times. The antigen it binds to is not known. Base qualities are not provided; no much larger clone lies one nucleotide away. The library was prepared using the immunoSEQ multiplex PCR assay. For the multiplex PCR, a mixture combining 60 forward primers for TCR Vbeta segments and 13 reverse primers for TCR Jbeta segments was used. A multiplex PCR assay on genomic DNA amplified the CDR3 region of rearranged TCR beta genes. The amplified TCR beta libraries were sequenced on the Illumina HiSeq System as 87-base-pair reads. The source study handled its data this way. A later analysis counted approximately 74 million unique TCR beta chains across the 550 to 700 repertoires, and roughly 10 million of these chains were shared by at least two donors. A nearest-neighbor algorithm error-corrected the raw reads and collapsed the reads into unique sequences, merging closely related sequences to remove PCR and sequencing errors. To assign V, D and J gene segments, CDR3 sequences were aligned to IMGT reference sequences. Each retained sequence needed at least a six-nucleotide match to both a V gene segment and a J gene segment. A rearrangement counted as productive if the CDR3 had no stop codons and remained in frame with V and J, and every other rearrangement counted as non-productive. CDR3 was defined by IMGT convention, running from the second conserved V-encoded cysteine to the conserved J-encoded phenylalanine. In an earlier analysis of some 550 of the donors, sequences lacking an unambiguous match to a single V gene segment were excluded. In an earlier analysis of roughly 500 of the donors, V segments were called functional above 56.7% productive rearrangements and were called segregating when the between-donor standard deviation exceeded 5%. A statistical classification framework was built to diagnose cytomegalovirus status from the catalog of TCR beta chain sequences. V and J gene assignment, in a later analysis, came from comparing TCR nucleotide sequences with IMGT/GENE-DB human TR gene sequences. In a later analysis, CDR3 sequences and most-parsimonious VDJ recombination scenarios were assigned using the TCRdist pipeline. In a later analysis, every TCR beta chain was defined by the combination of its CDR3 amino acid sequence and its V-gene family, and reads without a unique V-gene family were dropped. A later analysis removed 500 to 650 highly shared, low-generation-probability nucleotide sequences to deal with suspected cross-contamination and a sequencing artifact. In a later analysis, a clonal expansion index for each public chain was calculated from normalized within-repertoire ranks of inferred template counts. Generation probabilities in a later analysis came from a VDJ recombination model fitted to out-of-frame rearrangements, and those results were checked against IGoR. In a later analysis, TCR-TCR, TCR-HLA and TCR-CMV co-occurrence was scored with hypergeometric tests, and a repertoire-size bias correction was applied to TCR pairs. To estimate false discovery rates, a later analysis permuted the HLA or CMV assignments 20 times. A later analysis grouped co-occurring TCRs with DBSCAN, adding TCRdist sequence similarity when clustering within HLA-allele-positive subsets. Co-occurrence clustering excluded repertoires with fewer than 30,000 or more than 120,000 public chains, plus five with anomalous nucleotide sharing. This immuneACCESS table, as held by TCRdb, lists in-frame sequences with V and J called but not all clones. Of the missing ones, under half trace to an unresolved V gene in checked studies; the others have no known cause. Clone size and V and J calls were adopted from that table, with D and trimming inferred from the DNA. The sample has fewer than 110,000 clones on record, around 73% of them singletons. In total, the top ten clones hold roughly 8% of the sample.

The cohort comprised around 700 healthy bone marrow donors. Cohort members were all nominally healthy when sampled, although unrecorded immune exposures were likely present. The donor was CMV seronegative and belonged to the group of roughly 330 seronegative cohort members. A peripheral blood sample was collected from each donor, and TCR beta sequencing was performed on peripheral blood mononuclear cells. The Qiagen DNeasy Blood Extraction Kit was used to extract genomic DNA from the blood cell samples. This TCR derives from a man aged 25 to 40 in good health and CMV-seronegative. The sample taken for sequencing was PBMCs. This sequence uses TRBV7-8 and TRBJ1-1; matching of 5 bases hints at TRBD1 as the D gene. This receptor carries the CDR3 CASTPGGSNTEAFF. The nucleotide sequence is TGTGCCAGCACACCTGGGGGGTCGAACACTGAAGCTTTCTTT.